The next 11 T cell receptor beta chains were all read from a single sample in a study of CD8 T cells in Susac syndrome (dated by TCRdb to about 2019). Library prep was done by the immunoSEQ multiplex PCR assay. RNA was extracted with the RNeasy kit and 0.5 to 1 ug was reverse transcribed using random hexamers. TCRdb passed the public sequencing reads through fastp at Q25 and MiXCR, retaining productive beta sequences. Each entry is one CDR3 protein sequence, shown with its most common DNA and genes. Here the sample has 200,000 to 250,000 distinct CDR3 sequences; 92% occur a single time. The top ten constitute roughly 0.13% of the sample. Input material: CD8+ T cells from PBMCs. Receptors originate from a human donor with multiple sclerosis.

This chain connects TRBV9 to TRBJ1-3; maybe TRBD1 (6 bases). Germline CDR1 SGDLS, CDR2 YYNGEE. The CDR3 is 13 amino acids. The ends were cut back, 3 bases at V and 8 bases at J, with 12 bases in the middle. In DNA, the CDR3 is TGTGCCAGCAGCGAGACAGGCACGGACACCATATATTTT. Its translation is CASSETGTDTIYF.

The chain carries TRBV28 and TRBJ2-4; D is possibly TRBD1 or TRBD2 (6 bases each). The CDR3 has 14 amino acids. In germline, CDR1 is MDHEN, CDR2 SYDVKM. Trimming removed 6 bases from V and 9 bases from J, with 18 bases in between. CDR3 loop: CASRDGGPGGIQYF. CDR3 sequence (DNA): TGTGCCAGCAGGGATGGGGGGCCTGGAGGCATTCAGTACTTC.

This clonotype turned up a few times. The V gene is TRBV7-9, the J gene TRBJ2-3; 9 nucleotides line up with TRBD1. Germline CDR1 and CDR2: SEHNR and FQNEAQ (reference sequence). The V and J ends lost 2 bases and 4 bases, in that order; junction bases with no gene match: 4. This CDR3 comprises 15 residues. The CDR3 nucleotides read TGTGCCAGCAGCTTACCGCGGACAGGGGCAGATACGCAGTATTTT. Its protein is CASSLPRTGADTQYF.

The rearrangement joins TRBV15 to TRBJ1-4; a possible D gene is TRBD1 (5 bases). Germline values: CDR1 LNHNV, CDR2 YYDKDF (reference sequence). The V and J ends lost 5 bases and 6 bases respectively, with 19 bases between them. The CDR3 consists of 16 residues. As DNA, the CDR3 is TGTGCCACCAGCCCGCCGGAGGACATGGGTGATGAAAAACTGTTTTTT. Translated, it gives CATSPPEDMGDEKLFF.

The rearrangement joins TRBV13 to TRBJ1-1; D is unclear. V was trimmed by 5 bases and J by 1 base, leaving 11 bases between them. From germline, CDR1 is PRHDT and CDR2 FYEKMQ (reference sequence). The CDR3 has 14 residues. The CDR3 protein is CASSPTPGNTEAFF. The CDR3 DNA reads as TGTGCCAGCAGCCCCACGCCGGGGAACACTGAAGCTTTCTTT.

This clonotype has a single count. This rearrangement joins TRBV6-2 or TRBV6-3 to TRBJ1-5, with D possibly TRBD1 on 6 matching bases. Trimming stripped 5 bases from V and 5 bases from J, with 10 bases between. The CDR3 is 13 residues long. Germline-derived CDR1 and CDR2 are MNHEY and SVGEGT. The CDR3 coding sequence is TGTGCCAGCAGTCCCAGGACAGATCAGCCCCAGCATTTT. It codes for CASSPRTDQPQHF.

The chain has TRBV20-1 and TRBJ2-1; D not resolved. Trimming cost V 4 bases and J 10 bases, with 11 bases left between them. Per the germline V gene, CDR1 is DFQATT and CDR2 is SNEGSKA (reference sequence). The CDR3 consists of 11 residues. The CDR3 bases are TGCAGTGCTAAGAAGCGAGGAGAGCAGTTCTTC. Encoded protein: CSAKKRGEQFF.

The chain uses TRBV7-9 and TRBJ2-1, with D perhaps TRBD2 (6 bases). The CDR3 loop spans 15 amino acids. With 4 bases removed from V and 7 bases from J, the gap between germline ends came to 17 bases. CDR1 is SEHNR and CDR2 is FQNEAQ in the germline V gene (reference sequence). The CDR3 here is CASSSSTSRTNEQFF. The CDR3 DNA sequence: TGTGCCAGCAGCTCCTCTACTAGCAGGACGAATGAGCAGTTCTTC. The whole variable domain, filled in from reference TRBV7-9 and TRBJ2-1, reads DTGVSQNPRHKITKRGQNVTFRCDPISEHNRLYWYRQTLGQGPEFLTYFQNEAQLEKSRLLSDRFSAERPKGSFSTLEIQRTEQGDSAMYLCASSSSTSRTNEQFFGPGTRLTVL.

This clonotype has just a few counts. The chain has TRBV27 and TRBJ2-7; D is unclear. Trimming cost V 2 bases and J 5 bases, with 1 base left between them. This CDR3 has 10 residues. Germline CDR1 reads MNHEY; CDR2 reads SMNVEV (reference sequence). CDR3 region: CASSLHEQYF. In nucleotides, the CDR3 is TGTGCCAGCAGTTTACACGAGCAGTACTTC.

The V and J genes are TRBV4-2 and TRBJ1-2, with no clear D. Trimming removed 1 base at V and 0 bases at J, with 15 bases between. This CDR3 spans 17 amino acids. The germline gives CDR1 LGHNA, CDR2 YNFKEQ. The DNA for the CDR3 is TGTGCCAGCAGCCAAGGTAGCAGAACCTACTCTAACTATGGCTACACCTTC. As protein: CASSQGSRTYSNYGYTF.

The rearrangement links TRBV19 to TRBJ1-5; D not resolved. CDR3 length: 13 residues. Germline assignment: CDR1 LNHDA and CDR2 SQIVND (reference sequence). The V end lost 1 base, the J end lost 4 bases, and 5 bases lay between the germline ends. CDR3 protein: CASSIVGNQPQHF. The DNA of the CDR3 is TGTGCCAGTAGTATAGTTGGGAATCAGCCCCAGCATTTT.